The clone carrying this T cell receptor (beta chain) was counted between two and nine times. Its antigen is still unknown. The sample originates from a study of blood T cells in healthy people across ages. Study outcomes and limitations: Naive T cell percentage strongly correlated with TCR beta diversity.

J was trimmed by 3 bases and V by 8 bases; bases with no gene match: 4. The length of the CDR3 is 13 residues. CDR1 and CDR2 (germline): MNHEY, SMNVEV (reference sequence). It was with a sample-barcoded 5' primer and a J-beta primer mix that a second PCR of roughly 7 to 12 cycles was run. The template-switch adaptor was a 5' adaptor with 12 random nucleotides. It tagged each cDNA molecule. Each CDR3 protein gets one entry after TCRdb re-called the 5' RACE reads with MiXCR. This table has roughly 700,000 distinct CDR3 sequences, 25% appearing once. This sample also appeared in a second study, on T cells of mothers and their children. That source adds: RNA extracted was entirely used for cDNA synthesis, approximately 1.6 ug per 15 ul.

The chain employs TRBV27 and TRBJ1-5, with 7 bases matching TRBD1. Sequencing was carried out using blood. The TCR comes from a boy aged 5-17 years in good health. The CDR3 DNA is TGTGCCAGCCGGGACAGCATCAATCAGCCCCAGCATTTT. This translates into CASRDSINQPQHF.